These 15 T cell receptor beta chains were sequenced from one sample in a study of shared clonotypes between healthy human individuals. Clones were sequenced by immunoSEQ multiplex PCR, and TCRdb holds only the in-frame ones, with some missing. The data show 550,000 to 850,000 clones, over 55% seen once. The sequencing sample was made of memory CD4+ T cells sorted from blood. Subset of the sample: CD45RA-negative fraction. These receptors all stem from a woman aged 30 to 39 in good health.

The CDR3 DNA reads as TGTGCCAGCAGTTCAGAGGACAGGGCCCTGGACGAGCAGTACTTC. It is translated as CASSSEDRALDEQYF. The rearrangement uses TRBV27 and TRBJ2-7; TRBD1 matches at 8 bases. This CDR3 is 15 amino acids long. Germline values: CDR1 MNHEY, CDR2 SMNVEV (reference sequence). The ends lost 4 bases at V and 5 bases at J; junction bases unmatched: 10.

This chain's CDR3 is CASSDQLAGDNEQFF. The CDR3 DNA sequence: TGTGCCAGTAGTGATCAGCTAGCGGGAGACAATGAGCAGTTCTTC. This chain uses TRBV19 with TRBJ2-1; 10 bases are a match to TRBD2. Germline lookup yields CDR1 LNHDA and CDR2 SQIVND (reference sequence). V shed 5 bases and J 5 bases; nucleotides not matched to a gene: 6. There are 15 residues in the CDR3.

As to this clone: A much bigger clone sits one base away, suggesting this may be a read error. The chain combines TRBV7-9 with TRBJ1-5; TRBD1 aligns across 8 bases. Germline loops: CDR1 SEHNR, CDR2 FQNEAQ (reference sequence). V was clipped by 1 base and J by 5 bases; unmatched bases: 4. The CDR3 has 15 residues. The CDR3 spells CASSLGQGKDQPQHF. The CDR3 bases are TGTGCCAGCAGCTTAGGACAGGGGAAAGATCAGCCCCAGCATTTT. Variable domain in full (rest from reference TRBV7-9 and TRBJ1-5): DTGVSQNPRHKITKRGQNVTFRCDPISEHNRLYWYRQTLGQGPEFLTYFQNEAQLEKSRLLSDRFSAERPKGSFSTLEIQRTEQGDSAMYLCASSLGQGKDQPQHFGDGTRLSIL.

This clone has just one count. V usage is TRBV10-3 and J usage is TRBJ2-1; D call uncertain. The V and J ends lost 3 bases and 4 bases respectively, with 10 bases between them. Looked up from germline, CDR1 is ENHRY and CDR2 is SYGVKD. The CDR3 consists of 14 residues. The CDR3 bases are TGTGCCATCAGTGAAGGCAGACAATACAATGAGCAGTTCTTC. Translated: CAISEGRQYNEQFF.

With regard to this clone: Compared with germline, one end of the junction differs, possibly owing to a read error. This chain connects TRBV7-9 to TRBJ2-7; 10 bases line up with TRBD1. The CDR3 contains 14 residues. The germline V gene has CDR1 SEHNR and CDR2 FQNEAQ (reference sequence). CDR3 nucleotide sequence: TGCGCCAGCAGCCCAGGGACAGGGGCGTTGGGGCAGTACTTC. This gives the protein CASSPGTGALGQYF. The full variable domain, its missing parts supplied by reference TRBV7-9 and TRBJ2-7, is DTGVSQNPRHKITKRGQNVTFRCDPISEHNRLYWYRQTLGQGPEFLTYFQNEAQLEKSRLLSDRFSAERPKGSFSTLEIQRTEQGDSAMYLCASSPGTGALGQYFGPGTRLTVT.

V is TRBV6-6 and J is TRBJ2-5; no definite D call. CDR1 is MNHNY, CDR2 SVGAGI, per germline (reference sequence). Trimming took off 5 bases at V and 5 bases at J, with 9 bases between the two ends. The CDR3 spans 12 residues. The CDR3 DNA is TGTGCCAGCAGTGGTTACGGGGAGACCCAGTACTTC. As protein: CASSGYGETQYF.

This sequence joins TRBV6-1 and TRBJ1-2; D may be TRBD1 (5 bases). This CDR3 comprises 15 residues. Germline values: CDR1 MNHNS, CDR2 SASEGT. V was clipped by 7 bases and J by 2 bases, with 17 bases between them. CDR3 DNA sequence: TGTGCCAGCATGGAGGAGTGGGGGGGGAACTATGGCTACACCTTC. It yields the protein CASMEEWGGNYGYTF.

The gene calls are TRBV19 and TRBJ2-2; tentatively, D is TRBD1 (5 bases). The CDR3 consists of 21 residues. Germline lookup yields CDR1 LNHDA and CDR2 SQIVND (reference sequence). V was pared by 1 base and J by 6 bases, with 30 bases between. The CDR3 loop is CASSIGLGQSGVLHGPGELFF. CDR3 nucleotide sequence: TGTGCCAGTAGTATAGGCCTGGGGCAATCGGGCGTGTTACATGGCCCCGGGGAGCTGTTTTTT. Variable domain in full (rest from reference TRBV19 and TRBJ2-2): DGGITQSPKYLFRKEGQNVTLSCEQNLNHDAMYWYRQDPGQGLRLIYYSQIVNDFQKGDIAEGYSVSREKKESFPLTVTSAQKNPTAFYLCASSIGLGQSGVLHGPGELFFGEGSRLTVL.

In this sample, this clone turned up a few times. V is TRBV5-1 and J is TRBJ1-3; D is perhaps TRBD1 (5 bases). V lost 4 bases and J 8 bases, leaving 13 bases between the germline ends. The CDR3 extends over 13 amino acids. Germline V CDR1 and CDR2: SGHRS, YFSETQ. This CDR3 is CASSRRGDDTIYF. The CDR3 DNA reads TGCGCCAGCAGCCGCAGAGGGGACGACACCATATATTTT. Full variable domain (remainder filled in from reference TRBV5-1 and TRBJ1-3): KAGVTQTPRYLIKTRGQQVTLSCSPISGHRSVSWYQQTPGQGLQFLFEYFSETQRNKGNFPGRFSGRQFSNSRSEMNVSTLELGDSALYLCASSRRGDDTIYFGEGSWLTVV.

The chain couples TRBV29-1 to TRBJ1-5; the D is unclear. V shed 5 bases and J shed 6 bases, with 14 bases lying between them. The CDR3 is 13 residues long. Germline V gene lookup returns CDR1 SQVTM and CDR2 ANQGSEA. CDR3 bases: TGCAGCGTTCTAGAGAGGATCGGTCAGCCCCAGCATTTT. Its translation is CSVLERIGQPQHF.

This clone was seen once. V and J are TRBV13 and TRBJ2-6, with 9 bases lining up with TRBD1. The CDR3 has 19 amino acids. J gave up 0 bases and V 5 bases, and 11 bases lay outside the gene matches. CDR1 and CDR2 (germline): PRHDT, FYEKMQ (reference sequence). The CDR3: CASSRVRDRAFSGANVLTF. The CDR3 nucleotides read TGTGCCAGCAGCCGCGTCAGGGACAGGGCTTTCTCTGGGGCCAACGTCCTGACTTTC.

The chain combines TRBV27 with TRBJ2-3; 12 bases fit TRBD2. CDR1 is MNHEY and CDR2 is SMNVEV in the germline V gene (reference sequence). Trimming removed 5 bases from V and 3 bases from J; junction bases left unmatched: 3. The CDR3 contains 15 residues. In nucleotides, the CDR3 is TGTGCCAGCAGTGCGGGACTAGCGGGTACAGATACGCAGTATTTT. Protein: CASSAGLAGTDTQYF.

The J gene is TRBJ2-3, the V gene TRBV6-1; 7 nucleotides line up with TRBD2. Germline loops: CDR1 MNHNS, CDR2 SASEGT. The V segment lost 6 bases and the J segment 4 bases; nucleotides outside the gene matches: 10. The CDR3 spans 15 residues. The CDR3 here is CASSEMAGAPDTQYF. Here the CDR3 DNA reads TGTGCCAGCAGCGAGATGGCGGGAGCCCCAGATACGCAGTATTTT.

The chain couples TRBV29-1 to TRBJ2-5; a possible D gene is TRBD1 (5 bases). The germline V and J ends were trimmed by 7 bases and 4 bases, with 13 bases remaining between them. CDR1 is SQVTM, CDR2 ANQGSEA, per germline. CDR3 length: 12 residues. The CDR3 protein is CSGLRQGETQYF. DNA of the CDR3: TGCAGCGGATTAAGGCAGGGAGAGACCCAGTACTTC.

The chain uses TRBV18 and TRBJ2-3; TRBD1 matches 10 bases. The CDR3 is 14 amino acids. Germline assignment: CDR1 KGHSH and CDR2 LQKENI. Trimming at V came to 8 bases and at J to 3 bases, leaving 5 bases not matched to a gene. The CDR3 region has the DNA TGTGCCAGCGCCGGGACAGGGGTAACAGATACGCAGTATTTT. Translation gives CASAGTGVTDTQYF.